The 8 T cell receptor beta chains below all came from one sample that was sequenced in a study of blood T cell repertoires in COVID-19. This table comes from immunoSEQ multiplex PCR, and its TCRdb copy is limited to in-frame clones, with some not included. Of under 200,000 clones in the sample, more than 65% were seen once. Sequenced material: peripheral blood. All receptors come from a man in his 70s with active or convalescent COVID-19.

This clone appeared a few times. This rearrangement joins TRBV18 to TRBJ1-4; TRBD1 might be the D (6 bases). The V gene's germline CDR1 is KGHSH and CDR2 LQKENI. This CDR3 comprises 17 residues. Trimming left V 3 bases short and J 8 bases short, with 22 bases between. The CDR3 DNA sequence: TGTGCCAGCTCACCGGAAGGACAGCTAATGAATTGGGAAAAACTGTTTTTT. As protein: CASSPEGQLMNWEKLFF.

This chain connects TRBV7-9 to TRBJ2-1; TRBD1 matches at 10 bases. The CDR3 runs to 15 residues. The trim removed 1 base at V and 4 bases at J, leaving 1 base unmatched. The germline V gene encodes CDR1 SEHNR and CDR2 FQNEAQ (reference sequence). CDR3 bases: TGTGCCAGCAGCTTAGTGGGACAGGGGTACAATGAGCAGTTCTTC. This encodes CASSLVGQGYNEQFF.

Details on this clone: Within the sample, other DNA sequences also encode this same CDR3. The genes are TRBV14 and TRBJ2-3, with 8 bases lining up with TRBD2. Germline CDR1 SGHDN, CDR2 FVKESK. Unmatched junction bases numbered 0, after V lost 3 bases and J lost 1 base. This CDR3 spans 14 amino acids. The CDR3 coding sequence is TGTGCCAGCAGCCAGGGACTAGGCACAGATACGCAGTATTTT. It specifies CASSQGLGTDTQYF.

The genes are TRBV7-2 and TRBJ1-2, with TRBD1 matching over 8 bases. The J segment lost 7 bases and the V segment lost 0 bases, leaving 7 bases of the junction unmatched. CDR3 size: 15 residues. Germline V gene data show CDR1 as SGHTA and CDR2 as FQGNSA. The CDR3 loop reads CASSLALQGAGGYTF. The CDR3 DNA reads TGTGCCAGCAGCTTAGCGCTCCAGGGGGCGGGTGGCTACACCTTC.

The chain links TRBV29-1 to TRBJ2-1, with TRBD1 identical over 9 bases. Germline CDR1 reads SQVTM; CDR2 reads ANQGSEA. The V gene end was trimmed by 5 bases and the J gene end by 8 bases; junction bases not matched to a gene: 7. The CDR3 runs to 13 residues. CDR3 nucleotide sequence: TGCAGCGTTACAGGGGGCATAACCGATGAGCAGTTCTTC. As protein: CSVTGGITDEQFF.

The genes are TRBV7-9 and TRBJ1-1; no clear D. Germline V gives CDR1 SEHNR, CDR2 FQNEAQ (reference sequence). This CDR3 is 13 amino acids long. V lost 8 bases and J 1 base, leaving 11 bases between the germline ends. CDR3 residues: CASRRLPNTEAFF. For the CDR3, the DNA is TGTGCCAGCCGGCGGCTACCGAACACTGAAGCTTTCTTT.

This clone was counted a single time. The rearrangement joins TRBV7-6 to TRBJ2-6; 11 bases are shared with TRBD1. Looked up from germline, CDR1 is SGHVS and CDR2 is FNYEAQ. V shed 1 base and J 0 bases; nucleotides not matched to a gene: 5. This CDR3 region has 19 residues. This CDR3 reads CASSLGWDRGSSGANVLTF. DNA of the CDR3: TGTGCCAGCAGCTTAGGCTGGGACAGGGGGAGCTCTGGGGCCAACGTCCTGACTTTC.

The chain combines TRBV28 with TRBJ1-6; 7 nucleotides agree with TRBD1. The CDR3 totals 15 residues. The V gene end was trimmed by 5 bases and the J gene end by 6 bases; junction bases not matched to a gene: 7. The germline V gene encodes CDR1 MDHEN and CDR2 SYDVKM. The CDR3 loop reads CASSDNRGSNSPLHF. The CDR3 bases are TGTGCCAGCAGTGATAACAGGGGAAGTAATTCACCCCTCCACTTT.